The 8 T cell receptor beta chains given below trace back to one sample, sequenced in a study of blood T cells in healthy people across ages. Combining a sample-barcoded 5' primer with a J-beta primer mix, a second PCR ran for roughly 7 to 12 cycles. TCRdb re-analysed the 5' RACE reads in MiXCR, keeping a single row per CDR3 protein. Counted here are 850,000 to 1,300,000 distinct CDR3 sequences, 35% to 50% occurring once; the ten biggest clones make up under 20%. Sequencing was carried out using blood. The receptors originated from an older woman in good health.

As for this clonotype: Given a much more abundant clone one base away, this may be a read error. The chain is built from TRBV5-5 and TRBJ2-5; the D gene is possibly TRBD2 (6 bases). The CDR3 runs 15 residues. Germline CDR1 is SGHKS and CDR2 is YYEKEE (reference sequence). The V and J ends lost 0 bases and 11 bases respectively, with 20 bases between them. Here the CDR3 DNA reads TGTGCCAGCAGCTTGGATTCCGGGAGCTACAATGAGCAGTACTTC. Protein product: CASSLDSGSYNEQYF. Full variable domain (remainder filled in from reference TRBV5-5 and TRBJ2-5): DAGVTQSPTHLIKTRGQQVTLRCSPISGHKSVSWYQQVLGQGPQFIFQYYEKEERGRGNFPDRFSARQFPNYSSELNVNALLLGDSALYLCASSLDSGSYNEQYFGPGTRLLVL.

The J gene is TRBJ1-1, the V gene TRBV2; D is perhaps TRBD1 (6 bases). The CDR3 is made up of 14 amino acids. Trimming cost V 4 bases and J 3 bases, with 12 bases left between them. Per the germline V gene, CDR1 is SNHLY and CDR2 is FYNNEI. CDR3 amino acids: CASSGGRGYTEAFF. CDR3 sequence (DNA): TGTGCCAGCAGTGGAGGGAGGGGGTACACTGAAGCTTTCTTT.

The J gene is TRBJ2-2, the V gene TRBV12-3 or TRBV12-4; D possibly corresponds to TRBD1 (5 bases). The CDR3 totals 14 residues. V lost 2 bases and J 8 bases, leaving 12 bases between the germline ends. CDR3 nucleotide sequence: TGTGCCAGCAGTTTAACTCAGGGTTCGGGGGAGCTGTTTTTT. Amino acids: CASSLTQGSGELFF.

The V gene is TRBV10-1, the J gene TRBJ2-2, with D maybe TRBD1 (5 bases). Between the trimmed V and J ends, which lost 0 bases and 0 bases, there was a span of 11 bases. The CDR3 spans 17 residues. Per germline, CDR1 WNHNN and CDR2 SYGVQD (reference sequence). CDR3 sequence reads: CASSESGAKANTGELFF. As DNA, the CDR3 is TGCGCCAGCAGTGAGTCTGGGGCGAAGGCGAACACCGGGGAGCTGTTTTTT.

This sequence joins TRBV29-1 and TRBJ2-1; 13 positions agree with TRBD2. The junction had 8 bases not matched to a gene; V was cut back by 2 bases and J by 1 base. The CDR3 length is 18 residues. Looked up from germline, CDR1 is SQVTM and CDR2 is ANQGSEA. The chain's CDR3 is CSVESDGLAGVSYNEQFF. Here the CDR3 DNA reads TGCAGCGTTGAAAGTGACGGACTAGCGGGAGTGTCCTACAATGAGCAGTTCTTC.

The chain couples TRBV29-1 to TRBJ2-1, with 8 positions matching TRBD2. This CDR3 contains 13 residues. The V and J ends lost 6 bases and 9 bases, in that order; junction bases with no gene match: 10. CDR1 SQVTM and CDR2 ANQGSEA come from the germline V gene. The CDR3 nucleotides are TGCAGCGTGCAGGGCAGCGGGGGAACTGAGCAGTTCTTC. Translating it yields CSVQGSGGTEQFF.

The chain is built from TRBV7-2 and TRBJ2-1, with TRBD2 matching 7 bases. The CDR3 covers 15 residues. Germline V lookup: CDR1 SGHTA, CDR2 FQGNSA. J was trimmed by 8 bases and V by 5 bases; bases with no gene match: 12. CDR3 bases: TGTGCCAGCAGCCGAGCGGGAACGGCGGGCGATGAGCAGTTCTTC. It specifies CASSRAGTAGDEQFF.

This chain links TRBV7-2 with TRBJ2-7; the match to TRBD2 covers 13 bases. The CDR3 runs 16 residues. V shed 1 base, J shed 3 bases, and the junction held 3 bases outside the gene matches. The V gene's germline CDR1 is SGHTA and CDR2 FQGNSA. CDR3 region: CASSLGGLAGLYEQYF. The CDR3 nucleotides are TGTGCCAGCAGCTTAGGGGGACTAGCGGGACTCTACGAGCAGTACTTC.